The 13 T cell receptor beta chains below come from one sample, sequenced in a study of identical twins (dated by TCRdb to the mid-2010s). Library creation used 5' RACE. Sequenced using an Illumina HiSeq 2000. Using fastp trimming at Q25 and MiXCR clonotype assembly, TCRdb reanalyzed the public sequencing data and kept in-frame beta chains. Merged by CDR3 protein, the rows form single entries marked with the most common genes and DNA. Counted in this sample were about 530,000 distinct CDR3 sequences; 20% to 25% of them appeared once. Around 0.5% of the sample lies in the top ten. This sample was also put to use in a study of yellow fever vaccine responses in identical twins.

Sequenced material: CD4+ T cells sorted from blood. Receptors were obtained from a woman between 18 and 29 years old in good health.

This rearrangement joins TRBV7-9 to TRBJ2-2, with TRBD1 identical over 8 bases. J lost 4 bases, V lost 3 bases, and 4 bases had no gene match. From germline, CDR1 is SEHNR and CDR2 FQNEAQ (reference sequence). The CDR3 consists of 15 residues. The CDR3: CASSFWTGSTGELFF. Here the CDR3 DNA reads TGTGCCAGCAGCTTCTGGACAGGGTCCACCGGGGAGCTGTTTTTT.

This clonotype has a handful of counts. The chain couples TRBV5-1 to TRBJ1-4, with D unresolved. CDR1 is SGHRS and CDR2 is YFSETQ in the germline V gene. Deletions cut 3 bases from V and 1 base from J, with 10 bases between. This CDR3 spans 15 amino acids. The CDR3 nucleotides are TGCGCCAGCAGCTCCGGACCGATAACTAATGAAAAACTGTTTTTT. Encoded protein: CASSSGPITNEKLFF. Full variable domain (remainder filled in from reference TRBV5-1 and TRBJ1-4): KAGVTQTPRYLIKTRGQQVTLSCSPISGHRSVSWYQQTPGQGLQFLFEYFSETQRNKGNFPGRFSGRQFSNSRSEMNVSTLELGDSALYLCASSSGPITNEKLFFGSGTQLSVL.

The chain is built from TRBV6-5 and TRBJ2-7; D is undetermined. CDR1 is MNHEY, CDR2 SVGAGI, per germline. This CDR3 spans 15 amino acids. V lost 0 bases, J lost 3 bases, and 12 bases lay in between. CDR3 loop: CASSYSTIAHYEQYV. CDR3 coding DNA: TGTGCCAGCAGTTACTCGACCATAGCCCACTACGAGCAGTACGTC.

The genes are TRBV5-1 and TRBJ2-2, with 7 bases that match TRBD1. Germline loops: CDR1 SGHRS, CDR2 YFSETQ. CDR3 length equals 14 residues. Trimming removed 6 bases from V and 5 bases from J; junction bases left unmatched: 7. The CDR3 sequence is CASTLTGYTGELFF. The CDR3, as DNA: TGCGCCAGCACCCTGACAGGGTATACCGGGGAGCTGTTTTTT.

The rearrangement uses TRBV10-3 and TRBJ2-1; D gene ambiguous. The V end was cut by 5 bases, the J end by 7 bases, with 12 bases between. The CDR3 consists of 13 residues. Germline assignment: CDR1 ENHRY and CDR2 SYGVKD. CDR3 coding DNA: TGTGCCATCAGTTTGGGCCCCCTTAATGAGCAGTTCTTC. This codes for CAISLGPLNEQFF.

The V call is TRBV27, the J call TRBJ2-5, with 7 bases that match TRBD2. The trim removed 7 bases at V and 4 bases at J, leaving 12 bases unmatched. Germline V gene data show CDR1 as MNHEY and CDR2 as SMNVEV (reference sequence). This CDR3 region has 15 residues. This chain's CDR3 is CASTAGRGIGETQYF. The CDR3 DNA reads TGTGCCAGCACGGCGGGGCGGGGGATCGGAGAGACCCAGTACTTC.

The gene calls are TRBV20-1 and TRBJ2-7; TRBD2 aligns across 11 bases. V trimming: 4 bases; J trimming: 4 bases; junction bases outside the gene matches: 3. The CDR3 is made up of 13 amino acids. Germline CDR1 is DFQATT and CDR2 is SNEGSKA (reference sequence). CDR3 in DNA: TGCAGTGCTAACCGACTAGCGGGGTACGAGCAGTACTTC. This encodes CSANRLAGYEQYF.

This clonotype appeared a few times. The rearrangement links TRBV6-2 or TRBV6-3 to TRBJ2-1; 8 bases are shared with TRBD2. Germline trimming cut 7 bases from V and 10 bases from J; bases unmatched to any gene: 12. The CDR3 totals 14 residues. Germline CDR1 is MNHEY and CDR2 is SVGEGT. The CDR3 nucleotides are TGTGCCAGCACCCGGACTAGCCCCCAAGGCGAGCAGTTCTTC. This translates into CASTRTSPQGEQFF.

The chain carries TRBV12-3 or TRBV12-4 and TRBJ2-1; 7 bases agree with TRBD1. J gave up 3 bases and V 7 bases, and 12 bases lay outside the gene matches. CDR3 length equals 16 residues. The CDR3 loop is CASTHTGTANYNEQFF. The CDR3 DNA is TGTGCCAGCACGCATACCGGGACAGCGAACTACAATGAGCAGTTCTTC.

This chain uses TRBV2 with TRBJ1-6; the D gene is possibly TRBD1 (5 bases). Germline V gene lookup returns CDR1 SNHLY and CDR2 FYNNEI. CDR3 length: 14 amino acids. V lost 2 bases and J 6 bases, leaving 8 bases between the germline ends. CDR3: CASSEYRSNSPLHF. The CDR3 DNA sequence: TGTGCCAGCAGTGAATACAGGTCTAATTCACCCCTCCACTTT.

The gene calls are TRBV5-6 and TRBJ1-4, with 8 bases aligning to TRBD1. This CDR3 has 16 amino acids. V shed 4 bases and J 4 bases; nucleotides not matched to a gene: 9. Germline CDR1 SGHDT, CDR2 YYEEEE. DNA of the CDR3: TGTGCCAGCAGCACCGGGACAGGAAGGGATAATGAAAAACTGTTTTTT. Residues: CASSTGTGRDNEKLFF.

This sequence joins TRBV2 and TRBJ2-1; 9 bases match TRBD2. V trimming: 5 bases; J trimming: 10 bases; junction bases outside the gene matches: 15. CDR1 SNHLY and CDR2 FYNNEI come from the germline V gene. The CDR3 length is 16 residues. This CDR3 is CASSLTLPGLANEQFF. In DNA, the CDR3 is TGTGCCAGCAGTCTAACCCTTCCGGGACTAGCTAACGAGCAGTTCTTC.

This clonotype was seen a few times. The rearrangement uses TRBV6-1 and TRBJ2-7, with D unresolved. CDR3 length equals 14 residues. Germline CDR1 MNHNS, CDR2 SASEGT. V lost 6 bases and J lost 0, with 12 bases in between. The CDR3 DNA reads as TGTGCCAGCAGCCCAAAAGCCAGCTCCTACGAGCAGTACTTC. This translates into CASSPKASSYEQYF.